This entry is about one T cell receptor (beta chain). This sample is part of a study of blood T cell repertoires in COVID-19. The CDR3 loop spans 15 amino acids. The V end was cut by 4 bases, the J end by 1 base, with 10 bases between. The germline V gene has CDR1 SNHLY and CDR2 FYNNEI. Only in-frame clones appear in the TCRdb table, and some are missing; sequencing was by immunoSEQ multiplex PCR. The sample records 150,000 to 180,000 clones, about 90% being singletons. This clonotype was obtained from a man between 50 and 59 years old with acute or convalescent COVID-19. Sequenced sample: peripheral blood. The chain uses TRBV2 and TRBJ2-2, with D maybe TRBD1 (5 bases). The CDR3 DNA is TGTGCCAGCAGTGTTGGGCAGGGGAACACCGGGGAGCTGTTTTTT. This sequence encodes CASSVGQGNTGELFF.